This T cell receptor (beta chain) is from a study of blood T cells in healthy people across ages. Each sample used at least 7 million PBMCs. This clonotype was seen more than once but under ten times. Sample-barcoded 5' priming and a J-beta primer mix drove a second PCR of roughly 6 to 12 cycles. Unique molecular identifiers of 12 random nucleotides labeled each cDNA. One entry per CDR3 protein results from TCRdb running MiXCR on the 5' RACE reads. In the table there are roughly 1.4 million distinct CDR3 sequences, approximately 59% of which are singletons. Sequencing input: blood. The sequence was collected from a man younger than 35 in good health.

The CDR3 nucleotides read TGTGCCAGCAGCCAAGTAGAAGTAGGGGCCTCCGATGAGCAGTTCTTC. Translated, it gives CASSQVEVGASDEQFF. The V and J genes are TRBV4-2 and TRBJ2-1; D might be TRBD1 (5 bases). Germline loops: CDR1 LGHNA, CDR2 YNFKEQ. The CDR3 consists of 16 residues. Trimming removed 1 base at V and 8 bases at J, with 18 bases between.